The next 14 T cell receptor beta chains were all read from a single sample in a study of cytomegalovirus exposure and HLA in healthy donors. PCR involved 60 Vbeta and 13 Jbeta primers. TCRdb's table, derived via immunoSEQ multiplex PCR, lists solely in-frame clones and lacks some. The sample contains around 93,000 clones, approximately 72% of which appear only once. The sample comprised PBMCs. The receptors here all came from a woman in her thirties or forties in good health and CMV-seronegative.

This clone was recorded once. This sequence joins TRBV29-1 and TRBJ2-5; 10 positions match TRBD1. Matching the DNA end better, TRBJ2-7 makes the J call doubtful. This CDR3 spans 14 amino acids. Germline CDR1 reads SQVTM; CDR2 reads ANQGSEA. This CDR3 is CSVGRDRGFYEQYF. The CDR3 DNA reads as TGCAGCGTTGGCCGGGACAGGGGATTTTACGAGCAGTACTTC.

This chain links TRBV28 with TRBJ1-5, with D possibly matching TRBD1 (6 bases). The CDR3 has 20 residues. Germline-derived CDR1 and CDR2 are MDHEN and SYDVKM. Trimming shortened V by 5 bases and J by 1 base, and 27 bases separated the two germline ends. The CDR3 reads CASSASGRSRGLISNQPQHF. The CDR3 DNA reads as TGTGCCAGCAGTGCCTCGGGCAGGTCGAGGGGGTTAATCAGCAATCAGCCCCAGCATTTT.

This rearrangement joins TRBV11-2 to TRBJ2-1; D might be TRBD2 (5 bases). This CDR3 has 17 amino acids. The germline V gene encodes CDR1 SGHAT and CDR2 FQNNGV. V gave up 1 base and J gave up 4 bases, with 17 bases separating them. Here the CDR3 DNA reads TGTGCCAGCAGCTTAGGAGGTGGGAGACGACGGTACAATGAGCAGTTCTTC. Translating gives CASSLGGGRRRYNEQFF.

This clone has only a few counts. The chain uses TRBV2 and TRBJ1-4; TRBD1 is a possible D gene (5 bases). The CDR3 runs 14 residues. Germline V gene sequence: CDR1 SNHLY, CDR2 FYNNEI. V was cut by 4 bases and J by 7 bases, with 13 bases left in between. CDR3 amino acids: CASSVQGIGEKLFF. The DNA of the CDR3 is TGTGCCAGCAGTGTGCAGGGAATCGGTGAAAAACTGTTTTTT. The full variable domain, its missing parts supplied by reference TRBV2 and TRBJ1-4, is EPEVTQTPSHQVTQMGQEVILRCVPISNHLYFYWYRQILGQKVEFLVSFYNNEISEKSEIFDDQFSVERPDGSNFTLKIRSTKLEDSAMYFCASSVQGIGEKLFFGSGTQLSVL.

This clone has just a few counts. The chain links TRBV2 to TRBJ2-1, with 7 nucleotides matching TRBD2. CDR1 is SNHLY, CDR2 FYNNEI, per germline. The V segment lost 1 base and the J segment 4 bases; nucleotides outside the gene matches: 7. The CDR3 length is 16 residues. The CDR3: CASSEGGLAAYNEQFF. As DNA, the CDR3 is TGTGCCAGCAGTGAAGGGGGTCTAGCGGCTTACAATGAGCAGTTCTTC.

This chain links TRBV6-5 with TRBJ2-5; no definite D call. The assigned J gene may be wrong: the sequence end matches TRBJ2-7 better. Germline V CDR1 and CDR2: MNHEY, SVGAGI. This CDR3 has 15 residues. CDR3 coding DNA: TGTGCCAGCAGTCCCGATTGGCGGCCCACCTACGAGCAGTACTTC. Its protein product is CASSPDWRPTYEQYF.

The rearrangement joins TRBV7-2 to TRBJ2-7, with D tentatively TRBD2 (5 bases). The CDR3 has 16 amino acids. In germline, CDR1 is SGHTA, CDR2 FQGNSA. Trimming took off 4 bases at V and 2 bases at J, with 18 bases between the two ends. CDR3 in DNA: TGTGCCAGCAGCTCATCCATTTGGGAGCCTACCTACGAGCAGTACTTC. This translates into CASSSSIWEPTYEQYF.

The V gene is TRBV5-5, the J gene TRBJ2-1; TRBD2 aligns across 12 bases. Germline CDR1 is SGHKS and CDR2 is YYEKEE (reference sequence). CDR3 length: 16 residues. The trim removed 4 bases at V and 4 bases at J, leaving 6 bases unmatched. For the CDR3, the DNA is TGTGCCAGCAGCCGAACAGGGACTAGCGGGTACAATGAGCAGTTCTTC. Residues: CASSRTGTSGYNEQFF.

This clone was found a few times. V is TRBV6-5 and J is TRBJ2-5, with TRBD2 matching 11 bases. The CDR3 runs to 15 residues. The trim removed 7 bases at V and 1 base at J, leaving 5 bases unmatched. Germline assignment: CDR1 MNHEY and CDR2 SVGAGI. The DNA of the CDR3 is TGTGCCAGCAAGAGGACTAGCGGGTCCCAAGAGACCCAGTACTTC. This codes for CASKRTSGSQETQYF.

The CDR3 loop is CASSIEDSGSYEQYF. The DNA for the CDR3 is TGTGCCAGTAGTATAGAGGATAGCGGATCCTACGAGCAGTACTTC. The V call is TRBV19, the J call TRBJ2-7, with D possibly being TRBD2 (6 bases). CDR1 and CDR2 (germline): LNHDA, SQIVND (reference sequence). Trimming removed 0 bases at V and 1 base at J, with 10 bases between. This CDR3 spans 15 amino acids.

The chain carries TRBV6-1 and TRBJ1-2, with D possibly TRBD1 on 5 matching bases. The germline CDR1 and CDR2 sequences are MNHNS and SASEGT. CDR3 length: 14 amino acids. Trimming shortened V by 3 bases and J by 3 bases, and 11 bases separated the two germline ends. CDR3 sequence (DNA): TGTGCCAGCAGTGATGGGGAGGGGCACTATGGCTACACCTTC. This translates into CASSDGEGHYGYTF.

The J gene is TRBJ2-7, the V gene TRBV7-2; D might be TRBD1 (5 bases). The CDR3 is 14 amino acids. CDR1 is SGHTA, CDR2 FQGNSA, per germline. Trimming stripped 1 base from V and 1 base from J, with 8 bases between. The CDR3 spells CASSLVRGSYEQYF. In DNA form, the CDR3 reads TGTGCCAGCAGCTTAGTTAGGGGTTCCTACGAGCAGTACTTC.

This clone was detected once. V gene TRBV28 combines with J gene TRBJ1-6; TRBD1 matches 11 bases. J was trimmed by 5 bases and V by 5 bases; bases with no gene match: 5. Per the germline V gene, CDR1 is MDHEN and CDR2 is SYDVKM. The CDR3 sequence is 16 residues long. The chain's CDR3 is CASSEGDRGDNSPLHF. CDR3 bases: TGTGCCAGCAGTGAGGGGGACAGGGGGGATAATTCACCCCTCCACTTT.

This chain joins TRBV7-8 and TRBJ2-7; no clear D. The CDR3 consists of 15 residues. Germline CDR1 SGHVS, CDR2 FQNEAQ. V lost 1 base and J lost 0, with 10 bases in between. CDR3 DNA: TGTGCCAGCAGCTTAGGTGTCGGAGACTCCTACGAGCAGTACTTC. Protein sequence: CASSLGVGDSYEQYF.